This TCR beta chain is drawn from a study of T cells in Graves' hyperthyroidism and ophthalmopathy. This CDR3 comprises 13 residues. Germline values: CDR1 SNHLY, CDR2 FYNNEI. V gave up 6 bases and J gave up 5 bases, with 10 bases separating them. A patient was excluded if there was uncontrolled infection, other autoimmune disease, pregnancy or lactation. Amplification of TCR beta CDR3 regions used RNA as the template. A first-round RT-PCR of the TCR CDR3 used the HTBI primer set. Using its own MiXCR run on the multiplex PCR reads, TCRdb lists one record per CDR3 protein. The sample carries about 740,000 distinct CDR3 sequences, roughly 15% recorded once.

The receptor's source is a woman under 30 with Graves' hyperthyroidism. Specimen: blood. The chain has TRBV2 and TRBJ2-2; TRBD1 is a possible D gene (6 bases). The CDR3 is CASRDQGTGELFF. The CDR3 DNA sequence: TGTGCCAGCAGGGACCAGGGGACCGGGGAGCTGTTTTTT. The full variable domain, with the rest looked up from reference TRBV2 and TRBJ2-2, is EPEVTQTPSHQVTQMGQEVILRCVPISNHLYFYWYRQILGQKVEFLVSFYNNEISEKSEIFDDQFSVERPDGSNFTLKIRSTKLEDSAMYFCASRDQGTGELFFGEGSRLTVL.